The entry below gives a single TCR beta chain sequence along with its context. Antigen unknown. These data come from a study of CXCR3-negative and CXCR3-positive naive CD8 T cells. TRB cDNA was prepared as libraries by UMI-labeled 5' RACE. One entry per CDR3 protein, without DNA, is what TCRdb gives after re-calling the 5' RACE reads. This repertoire includes about 48,000 distinct CDR3 sequences. Whole-study findings and limits: Cryopreserved cells showed partially decreased CXCR3 expression, and most assays used fresh PBMCs. Similar TRBV-TRBJ gene usage was seen in naive CXCR3-negative and CXCR3-positive cells, but not in memory cells.

There are 17 residues in the CDR3. Germline CDR1 reads SGHTA; CDR2 reads FQGNSA. Specimen: memory CD8+ T cells from blood. The chain employs TRBV7-2 and TRBJ1-1; TCRdb designates TRBD1, a call that cannot be tested without DNA. The sequence derives from a human donor in good health. Some clones in this sample may be carry-over from other donors' samples. The CDR3 region is CASSASGTGLMNTEAFF.